Following are 16 T cell receptor beta chains from one sample sequenced in a study of blood T cell repertoires in COVID-19. Libraries were prepared by immunoSEQ multiplex PCR; TCRdb keeps only in-frame clonotypes and omits some of them. The data contain approximately 200,000 clones, 65% to 85% of them seen just once; the ten biggest clones take up 10%. The sample consisted of peripheral blood. The origin of the receptors is an elderly woman with acute or convalescent COVID-19.

J is TRBJ1-5 and V is TRBV5-5, with a weak D call TRBD1 (5 bases). Per germline, CDR1 SGHKS and CDR2 YYEKEE (reference sequence). CDR3 size: 15 residues. The V gene lost 0 bases and the J gene lost 3 bases, with 10 bases spanning the gap. CDR3: CASSLAGTHNQPQHF. The CDR3 bases are TGTGCCAGCAGCTTGGCCGGGACTCACAATCAGCCCCAGCATTTT.

This chain joins TRBV5-1 and TRBJ1-1; D uncertain. Germline V gene data show CDR1 as SGHRS and CDR2 as YFSETQ. This CDR3 has 15 residues. V shed 0 bases and J shed 1 base, with 10 bases lying between them. CDR3: CASSLAAVENTEAFF. Here the CDR3 DNA reads TGCGCCAGCAGCTTGGCCGCAGTCGAGAACACTGAAGCTTTCTTT.

This clone came up a few times. V gene TRBV4-3 combines with J gene TRBJ1-4; TRBD1 matches at 9 bases. Trimming at V came to 3 bases and at J to 7 bases, leaving 6 bases not matched to a gene. Germline CDR1 and CDR2: LGHNA and YSLEER. The CDR3 extends over 15 amino acids. CDR3 DNA: TGCGCCAGCAGCCAGGGACAGGGAGGCTCTGAAAAACTGTTTTTT. Translating it yields CASSQGQGGSEKLFF.

This clone was counted only a few times. The rearrangement uses TRBV9 and TRBJ2-1, with TRBD2 identical over 8 bases. The CDR3 totals 16 residues. V trimming: 3 bases; J trimming: 6 bases; junction bases outside the gene matches: 11. CDR1 is SGDLS and CDR2 is YYNGEE in the germline V gene. Here the CDR3 reads CASSGVSGGLINEQFF. The CDR3 DNA sequence: TGTGCCAGCAGCGGAGTAAGCGGGGGCCTGATCAATGAGCAGTTCTTC.

This clone was found a few times. The gene calls are TRBV11-3 and TRBJ2-2; possibly TRBD1 for D (5 bases). The CDR3 spans 12 residues. Germline values: CDR1 SGHNT, CDR2 YENEEA. V was clipped by 5 bases and J by 7 bases, with 8 bases between them. The CDR3 here is CASSRQGGELFF. DNA for the CDR3: TGTGCCAGCAGCCGGCAGGGCGGGGAGCTGTTTTTT.

CDR3 in DNA: TGTGCCAGCAGCTTGGACGGGGGAGGAACTTACGAGCAGTACTTC. Translation: CASSLDGGGTYEQYF. The chain joins TRBV5-4 to TRBJ2-7, with D maybe TRBD2 (6 bases). The CDR3 has 15 amino acids. Trimming removed 0 bases from V and 4 bases from J, with 14 bases in between. Germline loops: CDR1 SGHNT, CDR2 YYREEE (reference sequence).

V gene TRBV30 combines with J gene TRBJ2-1, with TRBD2 matching 14 bases. The CDR3 has 20 residues. Germline V gene sequence: CDR1 GTSNPN, CDR2 SVGIG (reference sequence). J gave up 6 bases and V 0 bases, and 16 bases lay outside the gene matches. The CDR3 protein is CAWSVRFRTSGGSLANEQFF. For the CDR3, the DNA is TGTGCCTGGAGTGTTAGGTTCCGGACTAGCGGGGGGTCGCTCGCCAATGAGCAGTTCTTC.

As DNA, the CDR3 is TGCAGCGCGACACAACAGGGGTTGCACACTGAAGCTTTCTTT. It encodes CSATQQGLHTEAFF. This rearrangement joins TRBV29-1 to TRBJ1-1; 7 bases match TRBD1. Germline V gives CDR1 SQVTM, CDR2 ANQGSEA. V gave up 7 bases and J gave up 3 bases; unmatched junction bases: 11. CDR3 length equals 14 residues.

This clone was observed a handful of times. The V and J genes are TRBV21-1 and TRBJ2-5; TRBD1 is taken as the D call from the table, unchecked against the DNA. TRBV21-1 is a known pseudogene. This CDR3 comprises 18 residues. CDR3 region: CASSKPLCEGAKEETQYF. CDR3 coding DNA: TGTGCCAGCAGCAAACCCCTATGCGAGGGGGCAAAGGAAGAGACCCAGTACTTC.

V and J are TRBV7-2 and TRBJ2-1; the D gene is possibly TRBD1 (6 bases). The germline gives CDR1 SGHTA, CDR2 FQGNSA. V was clipped by 1 base and J by 5 bases, with 9 bases between them. The CDR3 totals 14 residues. In nucleotides, the CDR3 is TGTGCCAGCAGCTTAGGGGGGCGAAACAATGAGCAGTTCTTC. It is translated as CASSLGGRNNEQFF.

The genes are TRBV4-3 and TRBJ2-3; 10 positions agree with TRBD1. CDR3 length equals 17 residues. CDR1 is LGHNA, CDR2 YSLEER, per germline. V shed 0 bases, J shed 2 bases, and the junction held 5 bases outside the gene matches. The CDR3 spells CASSQEPGTGVTDTQYF. The CDR3 DNA follows: TGCGCCAGCAGCCAAGAACCGGGGACAGGGGTCACAGATACGCAGTATTTT.

As to this clone: The sample carries other DNA sequences with the same CDR3. The chain couples TRBV5-1 to TRBJ1-1; D is perhaps TRBD1 (5 bases). CDR1 is SGHRS, CDR2 YFSETQ, per germline. The CDR3 is 13 residues long. Trimming took 1 base from V and 3 from J, leaving 7 bases between them. CDR3 nucleotide sequence: TGCGCCAGCAGCTTGTCCAGGGACACTGAAGCTTTCTTT. Its protein is CASSLSRDTEAFF.

This clone turned up a few times. The gene calls are TRBV6-4 and TRBJ1-5; D unresolved. Germline V gene sequence: CDR1 MRHNA, CDR2 SNTAGT. V lost 10 bases, J lost 0 bases, and 10 bases lay in between. CDR3 length: 13 amino acids. Written as DNA, the CDR3 is TGTGCCAAAGCGGGTTATAGCAATCAGCCCCAGCATTTT. Translation gives CAKAGYSNQPQHF.

This clone was counted a single time. The DNA for the CDR3 is TGTGCCAGCAGCCGGGATATGAGCTCCTACGAGCAGTACTTC. This encodes CASSRDMSSYEQYF. The rearrangement links TRBV6-5 to TRBJ2-7, with a tentative D call TRBD2 (5 bases). Germline assignment: CDR1 MNHEY and CDR2 SVGAGI. V was cut by 6 bases and J by 0 bases, with 12 bases left in between. This CDR3 is built from 14 residues.

With regard to this clone: The junction and the germline gene differ at one end; a read error may be behind it. The sample carries other DNA sequences with the same CDR3. The chain links TRBV7-9 to TRBJ2-7; 8 bases are shared with TRBD1. This CDR3 has 14 amino acids. Germline V lookup: CDR1 SEHNR, CDR2 FQNEAQ (reference sequence). CDR3 nucleotide sequence: TGTGCCAGCAGCCTCGGGACAGGAGCCTACGAGCAGTATTTC. Translation gives CASSLGTGAYEQYF.

The V call is TRBV30, the J call TRBJ1-3, with D unclear. Trimming removed 3 bases at V and 0 bases at J, with 9 bases between. There are 14 residues in the CDR3. CDR1 and CDR2 (germline): GTSNPN, SVGIG (reference sequence). The CDR3 nucleotides are TGTGCCTGGAGCCCTACAGTCTCTGGAAACACCATATATTTT. This encodes CAWSPTVSGNTIYF. The whole variable domain, remainder taken from reference TRBV30 and TRBJ1-3, is SQTIHQWPATLVQPVGSPLSLECTVEGTSNPNLYWYRQAAGRGLQLLFYSVGIGQISSEVPQNLSASRPQDRQFILSSKKLLLSDSGFYLCAWSPTVSGNTIYFGEGSWLTVV.